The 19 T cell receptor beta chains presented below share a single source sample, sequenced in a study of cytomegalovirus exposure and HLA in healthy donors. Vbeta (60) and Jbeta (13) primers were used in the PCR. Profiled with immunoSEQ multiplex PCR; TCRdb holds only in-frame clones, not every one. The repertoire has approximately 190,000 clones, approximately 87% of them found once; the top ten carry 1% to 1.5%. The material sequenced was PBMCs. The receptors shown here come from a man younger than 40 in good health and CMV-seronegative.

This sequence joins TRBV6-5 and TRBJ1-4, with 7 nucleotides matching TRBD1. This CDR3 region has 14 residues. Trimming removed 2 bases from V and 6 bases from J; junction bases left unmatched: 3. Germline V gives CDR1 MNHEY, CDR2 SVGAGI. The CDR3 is CASSYGTAHEKLFF. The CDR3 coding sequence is TGTGCCAGCAGTTACGGGACAGCGCATGAAAAACTGTTTTTT.

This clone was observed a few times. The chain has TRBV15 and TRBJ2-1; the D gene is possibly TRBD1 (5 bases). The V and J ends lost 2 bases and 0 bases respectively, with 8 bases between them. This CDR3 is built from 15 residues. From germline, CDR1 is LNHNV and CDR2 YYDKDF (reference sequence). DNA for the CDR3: TGTGCCACCAGCAGAACACAGGACTCCTACAATGAGCAGTTCTTC. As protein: CATSRTQDSYNEQFF.

The CDR3 spells CASRLAGDNEQFF. The CDR3, as DNA: TGCGCCAGCAGACTAGCGGGGGACAATGAGCAGTTCTTC. The chain employs TRBV10-1 and TRBJ2-1; 11 bases match TRBD2. Germline V lookup: CDR1 WNHNN, CDR2 SYGVQD (reference sequence). The CDR3 has 13 residues. J was trimmed by 5 bases and V by 6 bases; bases with no gene match: 0.

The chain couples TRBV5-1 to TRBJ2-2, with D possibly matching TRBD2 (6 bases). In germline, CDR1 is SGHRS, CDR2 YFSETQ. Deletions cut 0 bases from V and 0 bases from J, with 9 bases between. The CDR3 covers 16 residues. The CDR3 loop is CASSLDPGANTGELFF. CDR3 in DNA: TGCGCCAGCAGCTTGGATCCGGGGGCGAACACCGGGGAGCTGTTTTTT.

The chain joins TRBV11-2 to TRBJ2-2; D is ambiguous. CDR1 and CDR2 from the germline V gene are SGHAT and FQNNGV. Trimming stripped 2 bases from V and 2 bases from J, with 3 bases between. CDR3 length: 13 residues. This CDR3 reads CASSLTNTGELFF. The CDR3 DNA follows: TGTGCCAGCAGCTTAACAAACACCGGGGAGCTGTTTTTT.

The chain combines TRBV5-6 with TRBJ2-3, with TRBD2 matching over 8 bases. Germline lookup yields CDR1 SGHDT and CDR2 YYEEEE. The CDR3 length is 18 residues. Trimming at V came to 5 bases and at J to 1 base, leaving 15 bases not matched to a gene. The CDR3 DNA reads TGTGCCAGCAGATCGGGACTAGTTCGGCGGGGCGGCACAGATACGCAGTATTTT. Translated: CASRSGLVRRGGTDTQYF.

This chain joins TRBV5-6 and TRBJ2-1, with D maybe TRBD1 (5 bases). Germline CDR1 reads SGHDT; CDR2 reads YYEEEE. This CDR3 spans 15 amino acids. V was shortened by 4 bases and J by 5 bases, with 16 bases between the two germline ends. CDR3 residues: CASSRSQAINNEQFF. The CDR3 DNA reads TGTGCCAGCAGCCGATCACAGGCAATAAACAATGAGCAGTTCTTC.

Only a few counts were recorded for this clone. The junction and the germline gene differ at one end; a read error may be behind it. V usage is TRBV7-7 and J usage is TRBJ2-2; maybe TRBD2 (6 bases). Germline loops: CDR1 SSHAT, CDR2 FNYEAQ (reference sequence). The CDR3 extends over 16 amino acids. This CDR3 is CASSLFAGRGTGELFF. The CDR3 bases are TGTGCTAGCAGCTTATTCGCGGGACGGGGCACCGGGGAGCTGTTTTTT.

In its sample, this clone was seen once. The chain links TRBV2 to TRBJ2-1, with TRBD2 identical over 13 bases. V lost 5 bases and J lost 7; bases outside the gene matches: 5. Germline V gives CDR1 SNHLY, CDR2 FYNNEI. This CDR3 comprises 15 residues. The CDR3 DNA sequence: TGTGCCAGCAGTCGGACTAGCGGGAGTGTGAATGAGCAGTTCTTC. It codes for CASSRTSGSVNEQFF.

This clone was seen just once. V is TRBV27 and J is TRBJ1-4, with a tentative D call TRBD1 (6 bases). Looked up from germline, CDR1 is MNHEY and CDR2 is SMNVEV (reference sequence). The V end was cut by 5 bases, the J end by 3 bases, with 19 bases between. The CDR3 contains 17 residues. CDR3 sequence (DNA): TGTGCCAGCAGTCCCTTCACAGGGATGGTAGCTAATGAAAAACTGTTTTTT. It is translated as CASSPFTGMVANEKLFF.

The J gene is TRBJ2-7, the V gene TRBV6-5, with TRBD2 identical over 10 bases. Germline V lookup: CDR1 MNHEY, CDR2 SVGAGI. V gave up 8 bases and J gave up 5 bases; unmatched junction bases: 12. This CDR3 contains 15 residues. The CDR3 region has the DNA TGTGCCAGCGGGTTCCCCGGGACTAGCGATAACGAGCAGTACTTC. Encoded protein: CASGFPGTSDNEQYF.

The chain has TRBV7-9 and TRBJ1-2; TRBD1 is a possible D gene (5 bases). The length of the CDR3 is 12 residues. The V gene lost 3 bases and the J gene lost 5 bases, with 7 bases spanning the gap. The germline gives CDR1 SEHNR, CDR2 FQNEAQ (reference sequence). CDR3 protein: CASSFGQYGYTF. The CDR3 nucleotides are TGTGCCAGCAGCTTCGGACAATATGGCTACACCTTC.

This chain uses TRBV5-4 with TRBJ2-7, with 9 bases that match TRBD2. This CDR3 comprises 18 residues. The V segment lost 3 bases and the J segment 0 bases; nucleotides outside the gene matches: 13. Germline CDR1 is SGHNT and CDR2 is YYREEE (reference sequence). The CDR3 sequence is CASSSGAGGGPSSYEQYF. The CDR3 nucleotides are TGTGCCAGCAGCTCGGGGGCGGGAGGGGGACCGAGCTCCTACGAGCAGTACTTC.

The CDR3 DNA is TGTGCCAGCAGTTTAGAGAACCTAGCGGGAGTGTCCACCGGGGAGCTGTTTTTT. This gives the protein CASSLENLAGVSTGELFF. V gene TRBV28 combines with J gene TRBJ2-2; 10 bases match TRBD2. This CDR3 contains 18 residues. The germline V gene has CDR1 MDHEN and CDR2 SYDVKM. V shed 2 bases and J 4 bases; nucleotides not matched to a gene: 10.

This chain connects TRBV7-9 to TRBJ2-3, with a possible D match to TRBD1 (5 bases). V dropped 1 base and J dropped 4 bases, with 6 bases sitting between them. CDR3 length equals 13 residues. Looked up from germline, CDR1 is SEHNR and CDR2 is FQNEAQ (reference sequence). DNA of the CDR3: TGTGCCAGCAGCTTAGGCAGGGCAGATACGCAGTATTTT. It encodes CASSLGRADTQYF.

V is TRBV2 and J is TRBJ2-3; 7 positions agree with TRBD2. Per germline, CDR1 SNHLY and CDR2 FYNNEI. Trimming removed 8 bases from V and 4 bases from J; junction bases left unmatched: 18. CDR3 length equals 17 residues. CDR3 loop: CASDPPRGGSDADTQYF. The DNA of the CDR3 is TGTGCCAGCGATCCGCCCCGGGGCGGGAGCGATGCAGATACGCAGTATTTT. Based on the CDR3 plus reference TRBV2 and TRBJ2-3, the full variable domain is EPEVTQTPSHQVTQMGQEVILRCVPISNHLYFYWYRQILGQKVEFLVSFYNNEISEKSEIFDDQFSVERPDGSNFTLKIRSTKLEDSAMYFCASDPPRGGSDADTQYFGPGTRLTVL.

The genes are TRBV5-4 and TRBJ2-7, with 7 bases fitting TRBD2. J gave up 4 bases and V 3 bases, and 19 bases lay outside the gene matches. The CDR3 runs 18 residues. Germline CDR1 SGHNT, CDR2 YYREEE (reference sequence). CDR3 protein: CASSSELASPPRPYEQYF. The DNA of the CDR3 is TGTGCCAGCAGCTCGGAACTAGCGAGCCCGCCCCGGCCTTACGAGCAGTACTTC.

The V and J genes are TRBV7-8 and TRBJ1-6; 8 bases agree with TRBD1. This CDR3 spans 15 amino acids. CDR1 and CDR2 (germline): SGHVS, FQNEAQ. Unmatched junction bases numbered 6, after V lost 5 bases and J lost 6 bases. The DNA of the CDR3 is TGTGCCAGCAGCGAGACAGGGGTTCGTAATTCACCCCTCCACTTT. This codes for CASSETGVRNSPLHF.

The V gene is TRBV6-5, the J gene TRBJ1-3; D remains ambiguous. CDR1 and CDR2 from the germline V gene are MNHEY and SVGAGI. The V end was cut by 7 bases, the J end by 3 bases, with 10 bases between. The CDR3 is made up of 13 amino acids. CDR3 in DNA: TGTGCCAGCACCCCCCTCGGTGGAAACACCATATATTTT. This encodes CASTPLGGNTIYF.